The T cell receptor (beta chain) described here comes from a study of Ad26.COV2.S vaccination and SARS-CoV-2 variants. Study information: Ad26.COV2.S shots went into the muscle once or twice, 56 days apart.

A word on this clone: What it binds is not known.

Repertoires were generated with immunoSEQ multiplex PCR, while TCRdb's copy carries only in-frame clones and drops some. The sample holds about 350,000 clones, roughly 90% seen once. Study-wide findings and caveats: Recipients of either vaccine or placebo displayed similar breadth of non-spike TCRs.

With V trimmed by 6 bases and J by 1 base, 11 bases remained unmatched. Germline V gene sequence: CDR1 MRHNA, CDR2 SNTAGT. The CDR3 contains 17 residues. Treatment in this sample: some 20 received Ad26.COV2.S at low or high dose, single or two shots; about 5 received placebo; per-sample allocation not given. Sampling was done on day 63 after the first vaccine or placebo injection. This adult donor, from Boston, was 18-55 years old. The source of this sequence is a person between 18 and 59 years old who received the Ad26.COV2.S COVID-19 vaccine or a placebo. The genes are TRBV6-4 and TRBJ2-1, with TRBD2 identical over 8 bases. The sequences come from peripheral blood, collected in a trial of Ad26.COV2.S vaccine versus placebo. CDR3 in amino acids: CASRNGLSGGSYNEQFF. The DNA for the CDR3 is TGTGCCAGCAGGAATGGATTGAGCGGGGGTTCCTACAATGAGCAGTTCTTC.